The source of this T cell receptor (beta chain) is a study of blood T cell repertoires in COVID-19. CDR1 is SGDLS, CDR2 YYNGEE, per germline. CDR3 size: 12 residues. Trimming shortened V by 3 bases and J by 7 bases, and 10 bases separated the two germline ends. This clone occurred once. Original analysis: By means of reference gene primer amplification, nucleated cell counts were estimated. Libraries were prepared by immunoSEQ multiplex PCR; TCRdb keeps only in-frame clonotypes and omits some of them. V and J calls and clone size are given by that table; D and trimming were obtained from the DNA. The repertoire has some 82,000 clones, more than 70% of them found once; the top ten carry around two fifths.

This TCR was sampled from a man older than 75 with active or convalescent COVID-19. Input material: peripheral blood. The chain has TRBV9 and TRBJ1-2; TRBD1 is a possible D gene (5 bases). This CDR3 reads CASSDRWSGYTF. The CDR3 DNA reads TGTGCCAGCAGCGACAGGTGGAGTGGCTACACCTTC.